This entry describes one T cell receptor beta chain. This clonotype was seen more than once but under ten times. The antigen this receptor binds is unknown. Base-call qualities are not available, and no considerably larger clone is one nucleotide away. The roughly 39 donors, aged roughly 6 to 100 years, were systemically healthy Caucasian individuals from Russia. Around 9.7 milliliters of peripheral blood were collected from each donor into EDTA-treated Vacutainer tubes. Ficoll-Paque density-gradient centrifugation was used to isolate PBMCs, with at least 6.5 million per sample. Trizol reagent was used to extract total RNA from PBMCs, with at least 5.5 micrograms per sample. Naive CD45RAhigh/CD27high T cell percentages were measured by flow cytometry on a PBMC aliquot from every donor. The germline V and J ends show losses of 5 bases and 4 bases respectively, and no gene match explains 4 bases of the junction. CDR1 and CDR2 are drawn from the germline V gene: MNHEY, SVGAGI. Including cysteine and phenylalanine, the CDR3 has 13 amino acids. Of all the DNA, just the CDR3 is kept, 39 bases in frame from base 1.

The sample is drawn from a study of blood T cells in healthy people across ages (dated by TCRdb to the mid-2010s). As for the study more broadly: In model experiments, template switching captured about one uniquely barcoded TCR beta cDNA molecule for every two T cells. Using the same blood draw, the study looked at two additional independent replicas of 1 million unique cDNA reads for two donors, one aged 18 to 30 and the other aged 80 or older. To avoid experimental bias, donors of different ages were distributed randomly across sequencing lanes. Using deep sequencing normalized with unique cDNA molecular identifiers, the study measured how TCR beta repertoire diversity changes with age. The donors were divided into four age groups: young (average approximately 16 years), middle-aged (roughly 42), aged (approximately 62) and long-lived (about 79).

Results the study describes overall, beyond this receptor: As age increased, observed TCR beta diversity per million T cells dropped in a roughly linear way, and a significant reduction was already evident by age 40. Conclusive comparison of naive and antigen-experienced compartments was prevented by the profiling of bulk unsorted PBMCs. Because the CMV infection status of the donors was unknown, age-related changes in expanded clonotypes may potentially have been confounded. Estimates of total diversity from one million sequenced T cells were regarded as lower bounds and underestimates. Compared with the aged group, more naive CD4+ T cells, fewer expanded clones and increased TCR diversity were shown by the long-lived group, suggesting age selection. Observed TCR beta diversity correlated strongly with the percentage of naive T cells measured by flow cytometry.

To prepare the library, 5' RACE was applied. The data were produced on an Illumina HiSeq 2500. The second PCR ran for roughly 7 to 11 cycles and used a J-beta primer mix along with a sample-barcoded 5' primer. A template-switch 5' adaptor carrying 12 random nucleotides introduced a unique molecular identifier onto each TCR beta cDNA molecule. At least 2.5 million CDR3-containing paired-end reads were obtained from each sample. First-strand cDNA was synthesized from all RNA with the Mint cDNA synthesis kit, primed by a TRBC-specific oligonucleotide. Following uracil-DNA glycosylase treatment, all cDNA underwent a first 18-cycle PCR with the universal primers M1SS and BC2_uni_R. In the paper's pipeline: Normalization of each sample was performed by random selection of 1 million high-quality reads, each carrying a distinct molecular identifier. Instead of being binned into consensus sequences, reads with shared molecular identifiers were discarded. MiTCR, run with a Q25 quality threshold and the strictest error-elimination algorithm, handled CDR3 identification, clonotype clustering and error correction. A nonparametric unseen species model using Euler transformation provided a lower-bound estimate of total TCR beta diversity. TCRdb itself trimmed the public reads at Q25 with fastp, ran MiXCR and retained productive beta chains. Records with the same CDR3 protein are collapsed into one entry carrying the most frequent genes and DNA. The authors' filters were not applied to this entry. The sample profile shows about 1.1 million distinct CDR3 sequences; around two fifths of them were found once. The top ten constitute roughly 13% of the sample.

In this chain, TRBV6-5 is recombined with TRBJ1-1; 7 central nucleotides agree with TRBD1. The sample comprised blood. The sequence derives from a man aged 18-30 years in good health. The CDR3 amino acid sequence is: CASSGGTVTEAFF. The nucleotides read TGTGCCAGCAGTGGCGGGACAGTCACTGAAGCTTTCTTT.